These T cell receptor beta chains were read from a single sample in a study of regulatory T cells in long-lasting Graves disease. One entry per CDR3 protein results from TCRdb running MiXCR on the multiplex PCR reads. The profile shows about 460,000 distinct CDR3 sequences, approximately 23% of them singletons. Specimen: peripheral blood mononuclear cells (PBMCs), collected when the disease was refractory, from a patient treated with antithyroid drugs. Receptors were obtained from a female donor with Graves disease. Each CDR3 is given with its conserved first and last residue. D genes are given only for firm matches. Rows may omit the clone size; those that give it use once, few, many or a size class.

J gene: TRBJ1-1; D gene: TRBD1; clone size: many; V gene: TRBV12-3/TRBV12-4; CDR3 protein: CASFWTGNTEAFF; CDR3 DNA: TGTGCCAGTTTCTGGACAGGGAACACTGAAGCTTTCTTT
J gene: TRBJ2-6; D gene: -; clone size: few; V gene: TRBV7-9; CDR3 protein: CASSPNPGRQNVLTF; CDR3 DNA: TGTGCCAGCAGCCCTAATCCTGGACGACAAAACGTCCTGACTTTC
J gene: TRBJ2-1; D gene: TRBD1; clone size: few; V gene: TRBV28; CDR3 protein: CASRTGDRRNNEQFF; CDR3 DNA: TGTGCCAGCAGGACGGGGGACAGGAGGAACAATGAGCAGTTCTTC
J gene: TRBJ1-1; D gene: -; clone size: few; V gene: TRBV7-2; CDR3 protein: CASSLDGPSKQAFF; CDR3 DNA: TGTGCCAGCAGCTTAGACGGGCCGTCGAAGCAGGCTTTCTTT
J gene: TRBJ1-3; D gene: -; clone size: -; V gene: TRBV20-1; CDR3 protein: CSARGVRNGNTIYF; CDR3 DNA: TGCAGTGCTAGAGGGGTCAGGAACGGAAACACCATATATTTT
J gene: TRBJ1-1; D gene: TRBD1; clone size: many; V gene: TRBV7-9; CDR3 protein: CASSSPGQGARTEAFF; CDR3 DNA: TGTGCCAGCAGCTCACCGGGACAGGGGGCGAGGACTGAAGCTTTCTTT
J gene: TRBJ2-7; D gene: TRBD2; clone size: -; V gene: TRBV13; CDR3 protein: CASSLGGTSRYEQYF; CDR3 DNA: TGTGCCAGCAGCTTAGGCGGGACTAGCAGGTACGAGCAGTACTTC
J gene: TRBJ2-7; D gene: -; clone size: -; V gene: TRBV6-1; CDR3 protein: CASSGDTAREQYF; CDR3 DNA: TGTGCCAGCAGTGGTGACACCGCGAGGGAGCAGTACTTC
J gene: TRBJ2-7; D gene: TRBD1; clone size: few; V gene: TRBV4-1; CDR3 protein: CASSPRTRTGVSYEQYF; CDR3 DNA: TGCGCCAGCAGCCCCAGAACCCGGACAGGGGTCTCCTACGAGCAGTACTTC
J gene: TRBJ2-5; D gene: -; clone size: few; V gene: TRBV20-1; CDR3 protein: CSARRPGETQYF; CDR3 DNA: TGCAGTGCTAGACGACCAGGGGAGACCCAGTACTTC
J gene: TRBJ2-6; D gene: TRBD1; clone size: few; V gene: TRBV27; CDR3 protein: CASSSIVPRDRGFGANVLTF; CDR3 DNA: TGTGCCAGCAGTTCCATAGTCCCCCGGGACAGGGGCTTTGGGGCCAACGTCCTGACTTTC
J gene: TRBJ1-5; D gene: -; clone size: few; V gene: TRBV5-1; CDR3 protein: CASSLDMDSQPQHF; CDR3 DNA: TGCGCCAGCAGCTTGGACATGGACAGCCAGCCCCAGCATTTT
J gene: TRBJ1-5; D gene: -; clone size: many; V gene: TRBV28; CDR3 protein: CASSLFLVSRGSDQPQHF; CDR3 DNA: TGTGCCAGCAGTTTATTCTTGGTTTCTAGGGGGAGTGATCAGCCCCAGCATTTT
J gene: TRBJ1-5; D gene: -; clone size: -; V gene: TRBV5-4; CDR3 protein: CASSLDREDQPQHF; CDR3 DNA: TGTGCCAGCAGCTTGGACAGGGAGGATCAGCCCCAGCATTTT
J gene: TRBJ1-2; D gene: -; clone size: -; V gene: TRBV30; CDR3 protein: CAWKGTNYGYTF; CDR3 DNA: TGTGCCTGGAAAGGGACAAACTATGGCTACACCTTC
J gene: TRBJ2-7; D gene: -; clone size: -; V gene: TRBV7-9; CDR3 protein: CASSWSGYEQYF; CDR3 DNA: TGTGCCAGCAGTTGGAGCGGGTACGAGCAGTACTTC
J gene: TRBJ1-1; D gene: TRBD1; clone size: many; V gene: TRBV20-1; CDR3 protein: CSASGQGKAFF; CDR3 DNA: TGCAGTGCTTCGGGACAGGGCAAAGCTTTCTTT
J gene: TRBJ1-4; D gene: -; clone size: many; V gene: TRBV29-1; CDR3 protein: CSARDIGEKLFF; CDR3 DNA: TGCAGCGCGAGGGACATTGGCGAAAAACTGTTTTTT
J gene: TRBJ2-7; D gene: TRBD2; clone size: -; V gene: TRBV6-1; CDR3 protein: CASLRGGRVSYEQYF; CDR3 DNA: TGTGCCAGCCTTCGGGGGGGGCGGGTTTCCTACGAGCAGTACTTC
J gene: TRBJ2-5; D gene: -; clone size: -; V gene: TRBV28; CDR3 protein: CASSFSWGSYETQYF; CDR3 DNA: TGTGCCAGCAGTTTTTCGTGGGGGAGTTATGAGACCCAGTACTTC
J gene: TRBJ1-4; D gene: -; clone size: -; V gene: TRBV4-3; CDR3 protein: CASSQERGRNEKLFF; CDR3 DNA: TGCGCCAGCAGCCAAGAACGGGGGCGGAATGAAAAACTGTTTTTT
J gene: TRBJ2-2; D gene: -; clone size: -; V gene: TRBV7-3; CDR3 protein: CASSSQGFSTGELFF; CDR3 DNA: TGTGCCAGCAGCTCGCAGGGTTTTTCCACCGGGGAGCTGTTTTTT
J gene: TRBJ2-2; D gene: -; clone size: few; V gene: TRBV18; CDR3 protein: CASSPPPGNTGELFF; CDR3 DNA: TGTGCCAGCTCACCACCCCCAGGGAACACCGGGGAGCTGTTTTTT
J gene: TRBJ1-5; D gene: TRBD1; clone size: many; V gene: TRBV20-1; CDR3 protein: CSAAGQGSNQPQHF; CDR3 DNA: TGCAGTGCCGCGGGACAGGGAAGCAATCAGCCCCAGCATTTT
J gene: TRBJ1-6; D gene: -; clone size: many; V gene: TRBV12-3/TRBV12-4; CDR3 protein: CASSPDGPYNSPLHF; CDR3 DNA: TGTGCCAGCAGTCCTGACGGACCGTATAATTCACCCCTCCACTTT
J gene: TRBJ1-2; D gene: -; clone size: few; V gene: TRBV7-9; CDR3 protein: CASSFGQRHYGYTF; CDR3 DNA: TGTGCCAGCAGCTTTGGTCAGCGACACTATGGCTACACCTTC
J gene: TRBJ1-6; D gene: -; clone size: many; V gene: TRBV12-3/TRBV12-4; CDR3 protein: CASSLDLGSPLHF; CDR3 DNA: TGTGCCAGCAGTTTAGACCTGGGTTCACCCCTCCACTTT
J gene: TRBJ2-7; D gene: TRBD2; clone size: -; V gene: TRBV5-1; CDR3 protein: CASSLEREADEQYF; CDR3 DNA: TGCGCCAGCAGCTTGGAACGGGAGGCCGACGAGCAGTACTTC
J gene: TRBJ2-7; D gene: -; clone size: -; V gene: TRBV6-6; CDR3 protein: CASSYSEGHRSYEQYF; CDR3 DNA: TGTGCCAGCAGTTACTCGGAGGGCCACAGATCCTACGAGCAGTACTTC
J gene: TRBJ2-5; D gene: -; clone size: many; V gene: TRBV28; CDR3 protein: CASSLSVSPKETQYF; CDR3 DNA: TGTGCCAGCAGTTTATCTGTCAGTCCGAAAGAGACCCAGTACTTC
J gene: TRBJ1-2; D gene: -; clone size: -; V gene: TRBV7-2; CDR3 protein: CASSSRGPREHNYGYTF; CDR3 DNA: TGTGCCAGCAGCTCCAGAGGGCCAAGGGAACATAACTATGGCTACACCTTC
J gene: TRBJ2-7; D gene: -; clone size: few; V gene: TRBV11-1; CDR3 protein: CASSSVWGDEQYF; CDR3 DNA: TGTGCCAGCAGCTCCGTATGGGGGGACGAGCAGTACTTC
J gene: TRBJ2-1; D gene: -; clone size: few; V gene: TRBV27; CDR3 protein: CASRPDRDWSEQFF; CDR3 DNA: TGTGCCAGCAGACCCGACAGGGACTGGAGTGAGCAGTTCTTC
J gene: TRBJ2-7; D gene: TRBD2; clone size: many; V gene: TRBV15; CDR3 protein: CATSRDPSGSSEQYF; CDR3 DNA: TGTGCCACCAGCAGAGATCCTAGCGGGAGCAGCGAGCAGTACTTC
J gene: TRBJ2-5; D gene: -; clone size: -; V gene: TRBV19; CDR3 protein: CASNRGRETQYF; CDR3 DNA: TGTGCCAGTAATAGGGGACGGGAGACCCAGTACTTC
J gene: TRBJ1-5; D gene: -; clone size: -; V gene: TRBV7-6; CDR3 protein: CASSLAADGGQPQHF; CDR3 DNA: TGTGCCAGCAGCTTAGCGGCGGACGGAGGTCAGCCCCAGCATTTT
J gene: TRBJ1-1; D gene: -; clone size: many; V gene: TRBV28; CDR3 protein: CASSSGFITEAFF; CDR3 DNA: TGTGCCAGCAGTTCGGGTTTCATCACTGAAGCTTTCTTT
J gene: TRBJ1-1; D gene: -; clone size: few; V gene: TRBV20-1; CDR3 protein: CSGGFNTEAFF; CDR3 DNA: TGCAGTGGAGGGTTCAACACTGAAGCTTTCTTT
J gene: TRBJ2-7; D gene: -; clone size: -; V gene: TRBV29-1; CDR3 protein: CSVGVFYEQYF; CDR3 DNA: TGCAGCGTTGGGGTTTTTTACGAGCAGTACTTC
J gene: TRBJ2-2; D gene: -; clone size: many; V gene: TRBV11-3; CDR3 protein: CASSLVGPPLGGELFF; CDR3 DNA: TGTGCCAGCAGCTTAGTGGGCCCCCCGTTAGGCGGGGAGCTGTTTTTT
J gene: TRBJ1-3; D gene: -; clone size: many; V gene: TRBV12-3/TRBV12-4; CDR3 protein: CASTTPVATGNTIYF; CDR3 DNA: TGTGCCAGTACGACCCCCGTAGCCACCGGAAACACCATATATTTT
J gene: TRBJ1-2; D gene: TRBD1; clone size: many; V gene: TRBV6-1; CDR3 protein: CASSPWTGENYGYTF; CDR3 DNA: TGTGCCAGCAGTCCCTGGACAGGGGAAAACTATGGCTACACCTTC
J gene: TRBJ1-6; D gene: -; clone size: few; V gene: TRBV7-2; CDR3 protein: CASSLDHNSPLHF; CDR3 DNA: TGTGCCAGCAGCTTAGATCATAATTCACCCCTCCACTTT
J gene: TRBJ2-2; D gene: -; clone size: once; V gene: TRBV24-1; CDR3 protein: CVTSEVGARHSNTGELFF; CDR3 DNA: TGTGTCACCAGTGAGGTCGGGGCCAGGCATTCGAACACCGGGGAGCTGTTTTTT
J gene: TRBJ1-1; D gene: -; clone size: few; V gene: TRBV29-1; CDR3 protein: CSVDSLQGNTEAFF; CDR3 DNA: TGCAGCGTTGATAGTCTGCAGGGGAACACTGAAGCTTTCTTT
J gene: TRBJ2-1; D gene: -; clone size: -; V gene: TRBV7-2; CDR3 protein: CASSLGDLNEQFF; CDR3 DNA: TGTGCCAGCAGCTTAGGGGACCTCAATGAGCAGTTCTTC
J gene: TRBJ1-3; D gene: -; clone size: many; V gene: TRBV6-1; CDR3 protein: CASIGGPVGGNTIYF; CDR3 DNA: TGTGCCAGCATCGGGGGGCCCGTGGGAGGAAACACCATATATTTT
J gene: TRBJ2-1; D gene: -; clone size: -; V gene: TRBV7-2; CDR3 protein: CASSGSRRSYNEQFF; CDR3 DNA: TGTGCCAGCAGCGGAAGTCGTCGGTCCTACAATGAGCAGTTCTTC
J gene: TRBJ1-2; D gene: -; clone size: few; V gene: TRBV9; CDR3 protein: CASSAGLSYGYTF; CDR3 DNA: TGTGCCAGCAGCGCCGGACTCTCCTATGGCTACACCTTC
J gene: TRBJ2-7; D gene: TRBD1; clone size: many; V gene: TRBV28; CDR3 protein: CASTGTGGGDEQYF; CDR3 DNA: TGTGCCAGCACTGGGACAGGGGGCGGAGACGAGCAGTACTTC
J gene: TRBJ1-5; D gene: -; clone size: -; V gene: TRBV7-8; CDR3 protein: CASREGNPKGNQPQHF; CDR3 DNA: TGTGCCAGCCGCGAAGGAAATCCCAAGGGAAATCAGCCCCAGCATTTT
J gene: TRBJ2-2; D gene: -; clone size: once; V gene: TRBV30; CDR3 protein: CAWSKQITGELFF; CDR3 DNA: TGTGCCTGGAGTAAGCAGATTACCGGGGAGCTGTTTTTT
J gene: TRBJ2-2; D gene: -; clone size: few; V gene: TRBV12-3/TRBV12-4; CDR3 protein: CASSSPGTLNTGELFF; CDR3 DNA: TGTGCCAGCAGTTCCCCCGGGACACTGAACACCGGGGAGCTGTTTTTT
J gene: TRBJ1-2; D gene: TRBD1; clone size: -; V gene: TRBV7-2; CDR3 protein: CASSLVQGQDGYTF; CDR3 DNA: TGTGCCAGCAGCCTAGTACAGGGGCAGGATGGCTACACCTTC
J gene: TRBJ2-7; D gene: TRBD2; clone size: few; V gene: TRBV20-1; CDR3 protein: CSAQGTSGSIYEQYF; CDR3 DNA: TGCAGTGCACAAGGGACTAGCGGGAGCATCTACGAGCAGTACTTC